Listed here are 19 T cell receptor beta chains from one sample, sequenced in a study of shared T cell receptors in the human thymus. The repertoire was sequenced with immunoSEQ multiplex PCR; TCRdb's copy has only in-frame clones and lacks some. The sample shows hundreds of thousands of clones, 85% to 90% of them seen only once. These records were also assigned to another study, of human thymus T cells.

The specimen was thymocytes. All receptors come from a boy less than two years old with a congenital heart defect.

The chain joins TRBV6-5 to TRBJ1-2; D unclear. CDR3 length: 12 residues. The germline V gene encodes CDR1 MNHEY and CDR2 SVGAGI. The V gene lost 4 bases and the J gene lost 1 base, with 4 bases spanning the gap. CDR3 nucleotide sequence: TGTGCCAGCAGTTCCGGTAACTATGGCTACACCTTC. Encoded protein: CASSSGNYGYTF.

V gene TRBV10-1 combines with J gene TRBJ2-3; D is ambiguous. The V gene's germline CDR1 is WNHNN and CDR2 SYGVQD (reference sequence). This CDR3 region has 14 residues. V was shortened by 3 bases and J by 1 base, with 8 bases between the two germline ends. In nucleotides, the CDR3 is TGCGCCAGCAGTGATGGCAGGTGCACAGATACGCAGTATTTT. As protein: CASSDGRCTDTQYF.

For this clone: This same CDR3 is encoded by further DNA sequences in the sample. The rearrangement joins TRBV7-2 to TRBJ2-4; 8 nucleotides agree with TRBD1. CDR1 and CDR2 from the germline V gene are SGHTA and FQGNSA. The CDR3 totals 13 residues. V gave up 1 base and J gave up 7 bases; unmatched junction bases: 0. In DNA form, the CDR3 reads TGTGCCAGCAGCTTAGGACAGGGGAACATTCAGTACTTC. It encodes CASSLGQGNIQYF.

This chain uses TRBV29-1 with TRBJ2-2, with 12 nucleotides matching TRBD1. The junction had 4 bases not matched to a gene; V was cut back by 4 bases and J by 1 base. Per germline, CDR1 SQVTM and CDR2 ANQGSEA. The CDR3 consists of 16 residues. The CDR3 DNA sequence: TGCAGCGTTGTAGGGACAGGGGGCGAGAACACCGGGGAGCTGTTTTTT. Translation: CSVVGTGGENTGELFF.

Worth noting for this clone: The same CDR3 can be traced to other DNA sequences in this sample. The chain recombines TRBV4-3 with TRBJ2-1; 7 bases fit TRBD1. This CDR3 region has 14 residues. Trimming removed 1 base from V and 7 bases from J; junction bases left unmatched: 4. Looked up from germline, CDR1 is LGHNA and CDR2 is YSLEER. CDR3 loop: CASSQVSRGNEQFF. In DNA, the CDR3 is TGCGCCAGCAGCCAAGTCTCCAGGGGGAATGAGCAGTTCTTC.

The chain uses TRBV5-5 and TRBJ2-2; D may be TRBD1 (6 bases). The CDR3 runs 14 residues. Germline values: CDR1 SGHKS, CDR2 YYEKEE (reference sequence). V was trimmed by 4 bases and J by 5 bases, leaving 12 bases between them. Written as DNA, the CDR3 is TGTGCCAGCAGCCCTACAGGGTGGACCGGGGAGCTGTTTTTT. Translating it yields CASSPTGWTGELFF.

The chain has TRBV11-2 and TRBJ2-3; 11 positions agree with TRBD2. The CDR3 contains 16 residues. Germline CDR1 reads SGHAT; CDR2 reads FQNNGV. V trimming: 5 bases; J trimming: 5 bases; junction bases outside the gene matches: 9. CDR3 loop: CASSPLTSGSEDTQYF. As DNA, the CDR3 is TGTGCCAGCAGCCCTCTCACTAGCGGGAGTGAAGATACGCAGTATTTT. Combining the CDR3 with reference TRBV11-2 and TRBJ2-3 gives the whole variable domain EAGVAQSPRYKIIEKRQSVAFWCNPISGHATLYWYQQILGQGPKLLIQFQNNGVVDDSQLPKDRFSAERLKGVDSTLKIQPAKLEDSAVYLCASSPLTSGSEDTQYFGPGTRLTVL.

The chain is built from TRBV9 and TRBJ1-1; 8 positions agree with TRBD1. Unmatched junction bases numbered 8, after V lost 4 bases and J lost 6 bases. The CDR3 runs to 14 residues. Per the germline V gene, CDR1 is SGDLS and CDR2 is YYNGEE. The chain's CDR3 is CASSSGQAFSEAFF. The CDR3, as DNA: TGTGCCAGCAGCTCGGGACAGGCATTCTCTGAAGCTTTCTTT. Full variable domain (rest looked up from reference TRBV9 and TRBJ1-1): DSGVTQTPKHLITATGQRVTLRCSPRSGDLSVYWYQQSLDQGLQFLIQYYNGEERAKGNILERFSAQQFPDLHSELNLSSLELGDSALYFCASSSGQAFSEAFFGQGTRLTVV.

The chain carries TRBV9 and TRBJ2-1, with 10 positions matching TRBD1. V lost 4 bases, J lost 7 bases, and 11 bases stayed unmatched. The CDR3 loop spans 16 amino acids. The germline CDR1 and CDR2 sequences are SGDLS and YYNGEE. CDR3 sequence: CASSLGPGQGKNEQFF. The CDR3 DNA reads TGTGCCAGCAGCCTCGGACCGGGACAGGGGAAAAATGAGCAGTTCTTC.

This clone was recorded once. The J gene is TRBJ2-3, the V gene TRBV7-8, with 8 bases matching TRBD2. CDR3 length equals 14 residues. Germline V gives CDR1 SGHVS, CDR2 FQNEAQ. After removal of 7 bases from V and 4 bases from J, the junction contained 7 bases not matched to a gene. CDR3 coding DNA: TGTGCCAGCAACCCCAGCGGGAGCTCAGATACGCAGTATTTT. Its translation: CASNPSGSSDTQYF.

The chain combines TRBV28 with TRBJ1-3; D not certain. This CDR3 contains 13 residues. V was shortened by 3 bases and J by 4 bases, with 7 bases between the two germline ends. Germline V gives CDR1 MDHEN, CDR2 SYDVKM. In DNA, the CDR3 is TGTGCCAGCAGTTTGGCTCCCGGAAACACCATATATTTT. This codes for CASSLAPGNTIYF.

This chain connects TRBV27 to TRBJ2-3, with D perhaps matching TRBD1 (6 bases). The germline gives CDR1 MNHEY, CDR2 SMNVEV (reference sequence). With 3 bases removed from V and 0 bases from J, the gap between germline ends came to 16 bases. The CDR3 has 17 residues. CDR3 loop: CASSLTPPDSSTDTQYF. CDR3 DNA: TGTGCCAGCAGTTTGACCCCCCCGGACAGTAGCACAGATACGCAGTATTTT.

The V gene is TRBV19, the J gene TRBJ2-1, with 9 bases identical to TRBD2. V gave up 2 bases and J gave up 0 bases; unmatched junction bases: 11. The CDR3 loop spans 19 amino acids. CDR1 and CDR2 (germline): LNHDA, SQIVND (reference sequence). The CDR3 DNA sequence: TGTGCCAGTAGTATATATTCTAGCGGGATTTTTAGCTCCTACAATGAGCAGTTCTTC. It codes for CASSIYSSGIFSSYNEQFF.

The V call is TRBV5-6, the J call TRBJ2-4, with a weak D call TRBD2 (6 bases). This CDR3 is 18 amino acids long. Germline assignment: CDR1 SGHDT and CDR2 YYEEEE. The V end lost 0 bases, the J end lost 0 bases, and 16 bases lay between the germline ends. CDR3 sequence: CASSLVGGRPLAKNIQYF. For the CDR3, the DNA is TGTGCCAGCAGCTTGGTGGGAGGACGGCCCCTAGCCAAAAACATTCAGTACTTC.

The CDR3 loop is CASSQAGTSWSNEQFF. CDR3 coding DNA: TGCGCCAGCAGCCAAGCGGGGACTAGCTGGAGCAATGAGCAGTTCTTC. The chain carries TRBV4-1 and TRBJ2-1, with TRBD2 matching over 9 bases. This CDR3 is 16 amino acids long. Trimming took 1 base from V and 6 from J; bases not matched to a gene: 7. From germline, CDR1 is MGHRA and CDR2 YSYEKL.

This chain joins TRBV4-1 and TRBJ1-1; TRBD1 agrees at 7 bases. The CDR3 spans 14 residues. J was trimmed by 5 bases and V by 5 bases; bases with no gene match: 8. Germline CDR1 and CDR2: MGHRA and YSYEKL. The CDR3 nucleotides read TGCGCCAGCAGCACCCGACAGGGTTGGACTGAAGCTTTCTTT. Protein sequence: CASSTRQGWTEAFF.

The chain combines TRBV6-6 with TRBJ2-7, with 7 nucleotides matching TRBD1. V dropped 5 bases and J dropped 1; count of bases not matched to a gene: 8. Germline values: CDR1 MNHNY, CDR2 SVGAGI (reference sequence). The CDR3 covers 15 residues. This chain's CDR3 is CASSSRDRGSYEQYF. Written as DNA, the CDR3 is TGTGCCAGCAGTAGCCGGGACAGAGGTTCCTACGAGCAGTACTTC.

The chain recombines TRBV7-2 with TRBJ2-4, with 8 bases fitting TRBD1. The CDR3 length is 14 residues. Germline V gives CDR1 SGHTA, CDR2 FQGNSA. The V and J ends lost 5 bases and 9 bases, in that order; junction bases with no gene match: 9. The DNA of the CDR3 is TGTGCCAGCAGCCCCCGGACAGGGATGGGCATTCAGTACTTC. It encodes CASSPRTGMGIQYF.

The chain carries TRBV10-3 and TRBJ1-5; D may be TRBD1 (5 bases). With 6 bases removed from V and 7 bases from J, the gap between germline ends came to 19 bases. The CDR3 has 15 residues. The V gene's germline CDR1 is ENHRY and CDR2 SYGVKD. CDR3 in DNA: TGTGCCATCAGACGGGACTCCCCGGCGGGGCAGCCCCAGCATTTT. Translated: CAIRRDSPAGQPQHF.